These T cell receptor beta chains were read from a single sample in a study of blood T cell repertoires in COVID-19. The repertoire was sequenced with immunoSEQ multiplex PCR; TCRdb's copy has only in-frame clones and lacks some. The sample records fewer than 85,000 clones, approximately 85% being singletons. Sequences were obtained from peripheral blood. The receptors were gathered from a man at least 80 years old with acute or convalescent COVID-19. CDR3s include the opening cysteine and the closing phenylalanine or tryptophan. Fields, in order: CDR3 protein, CDR3 DNA, V gene, J gene, clone size, D gene, CDR3 length. A D gene is named only where the DNA matches it firmly. Clone size is given for some rows only: seen once, a few or many times, or a class if the clone is expanded.

CASSFAGIESPLHF,TGTGCCAGCAGCTTTGCGGGGATTGAGTCACCCCTCCACTTT,TRBV7-9,TRBJ1-6,few,-,14
CASSAGNPYEQYF,TGTGCCAGCTCAGCAGGGAATCCCTACGAGCAGTACTTC,TRBV18,TRBJ2-7,-,-,13
CASSKGTGRHQPQHF,TGTGCCAGCAGCAAGGGGACAGGGAGGCATCAGCCCCAGCATTTT,TRBV6-2/TRBV6-3,TRBJ1-5,-,TRBD1,15
CASSVGGLNYGYTF,TGTGCCAGCAGCGTCGGGGGGCTTAACTATGGCTACACCTTC,TRBV9,TRBJ1-2,-,-,14
CASSSEETQYF,TGTGCCAGCAGCTCCGAAGAGACCCAGTACTTC,TRBV11-3,TRBJ2-5,-,-,11
CASSTDRTRTEAFF,TGCGCCAGCAGCACGGACAGGACCAGGACCGAAGCTTTCTTT,TRBV5-1,TRBJ1-1,-,TRBD1,14
CASKDTANTEAFF,TGTGCCAGCAAGGATACAGCGAACACTGAAGCTTTCTTT,TRBV19,TRBJ1-1,-,-,13
CASGRGQGGLGEQYF,TGTGCTAGTGGCCGGGGACAGGGGGGGTTGGGCGAGCAGTACTTC,TRBV12-5,TRBJ2-7,-,TRBD1,15
CASSQAPGGRGNTEAFF,TGCGCCAGCAGCCAAGCTCCAGGGGGAAGGGGGAACACTGAAGCTTTCTTT,TRBV4-1,TRBJ1-1,-,TRBD1,17
CSVERGTGGSGGYTF,TGCAGCGTTGAGAGAGGGACAGGGGGCTCGGGTGGCTACACCTTC,TRBV29-1,TRBJ1-2,-,TRBD1,15
CASSVDIPYEQYF,TGTGCCAGCAGCGTGGACATCCCCTACGAGCAGTACTTC,TRBV9,TRBJ2-7,-,-,13
CASGRSGIAKNIQYF,TGTGCCAGCGGACGCTCGGGGATAGCCAAAAACATTCAGTACTTC,TRBV27,TRBJ2-4,-,-,15
CASRAPSGQGEFDTQYF,TGTGCCAGCAGAGCGCCTTCTGGACAGGGGGAGTTTGATACGCAGTATTTT,TRBV5-5,TRBJ2-3,-,TRBD1,17
CASSRGGGSYEQYF,TGTGCCAGCAGCCGGGGAGGGGGATCCTACGAGCAGTACTTC,TRBV9,TRBJ2-7,-,-,14
CASSKGARETQYF,TGTGCCAGCAGCAAAGGGGCGAGAGAGACCCAGTACTTC,TRBV11-2,TRBJ2-5,few,-,13
CASSSERWSGNYGYTF,TGTGCCAGCAGTTCTGAACGGTGGAGCGGGAACTATGGCTACACCTTC,TRBV28,TRBJ1-2,-,-,16
CASSLGQGDYYGYTF,TGTGCCAGCAGCTTAGGGCAGGGGGATTACTATGGCTACACCTTC,TRBV7-9,TRBJ1-2,few,TRBD1,15
CASSRDRYYGYTF,TGTGCCAGCAGCCGGGACAGGTACTATGGCTACACCTTC,TRBV28,TRBJ1-2,few,TRBD1,13
CASSLGRKFLEQFF,TGTGCCAGCAGCCTTGGCCGCAAGTTCTTAGAGCAGTTCTTC,TRBV3-1/TRBV3-2,TRBJ2-1,-,-,14
CASSLPLAAERRTEAFF,TGTGCCAGCAGCTTGCCCTTGGCGGCAGAAAGACGAACTGAAGCTTTCTTT,TRBV5-4,TRBJ1-1,-,-,17
CASSQDGLAGGSASRKQYF,TGTGCCAGCAGCCAAGATGGGCTAGCGGGAGGATCCGCCTCTCGAAAGCAGTACTTC,TRBV3-1/TRBV3-2,TRBJ2-7,-,TRBD2,19
CASSEAAGQSYEQYF,TGTGCCAGCAGTGAAGCGGCGGGACAGTCCTACGAGCAGTACTTC,TRBV6-1,TRBJ2-7,-,-,15
CASSVVPGSPYGYTF,TGTGCCAGCAGCGTAGTTCCAGGGTCGCCCTATGGCTACACCTTC,TRBV9,TRBJ1-2,-,-,15
CSVTLQGAPNTEAFF,TGCAGCGTGACATTACAGGGGGCCCCGAACACTGAAGCTTTCTTT,TRBV29-1,TRBJ1-1,-,TRBD1,15
CASRASGTGWTDTQYF,TGTGCCAGTAGGGCCTCCGGGACAGGGTGGACAGATACGCAGTATTTT,TRBV19,TRBJ2-3,once,TRBD1,16
CASVPGQDPRTDTQYF,TGTGCCAGCGTCCCGGGACAGGATCCTCGCACAGATACGCAGTATTTT,TRBV5-6,TRBJ2-3,few,TRBD1,16
CASSLGSPDTQYF,TGTGCCAGCAGCTTAGGGAGTCCAGATACGCAGTATTTT,TRBV7-3,TRBJ2-3,few,-,13
CATSDVNRGRTEAFF,TGTGCCACCAGTGACGTGAATAGGGGCCGCACTGAAGCTTTCTTT,TRBV24-1,TRBJ1-1,few,-,15
CASRRLAAYNEQFF,TGTGCCAGCAGGCGACTAGCGGCCTACAATGAGCAGTTCTTC,TRBV2,TRBJ2-1,-,TRBD2,14
CASSHGTEPFYEQYF,TGCGCCAGCAGCCACGGGACAGAACCTTTCTACGAGCAGTACTTC,TRBV4-3,TRBJ2-7,-,TRBD1,15
CSVVTGRLPYFNEQYF,TGCAGCGTTGTTACAGGACGATTACCGTATTTTAACGAGCAGTACTTC,TRBV29-1,TRBJ2-7,-,-,16
CATQGRVNSPLHF,TGTGCCACCCAGGGGAGGGTTAATTCACCCCTCCACTTT,TRBV19,TRBJ1-6,-,-,13
CSASTGQGAQETQYF,TGCAGTGCTAGTACGGGACAGGGGGCCCAAGAGACCCAGTACTTC,TRBV20-1,TRBJ2-5,-,TRBD1,15
CASSLMDSSYEQYF,TGTGCCAGCAGCTTAATGGACAGCTCCTACGAGCAGTACTTC,TRBV7-9,TRBJ2-7,-,-,14
CAGATGSGNTIYF,TGTGCCGGCGCGACAGGCTCTGGAAACACCATATATTTT,TRBV30,TRBJ1-3,-,-,13
CASRGLVHETQYF,TGTGCCAGCAGGGGACTAGTACACGAGACCCAGTACTTC,TRBV28,TRBJ2-5,-,TRBD2,13
CASSFAQGAREKLFF,TGTGCCAGTAGTTTCGCACAGGGGGCAAGGGAAAAACTGTTTTTT,TRBV19,TRBJ1-4,-,TRBD1,15
CASKHSGTNEKLFF,TGCGCCAGCAAGCACTCTGGAACTAATGAAAAACTGTTTTTT,TRBV5-1,TRBJ1-4,once,-,14
CASSLGGGGRSTEAFF,TGTGCCAGCAGCTTGGGGGGCGGGGGGAGGAGCACTGAAGCTTTCTTT,TRBV5-4,TRBJ1-1,once,-,16
CASSRVRAGELFF,TGTGCCAGCAGTCGGGTTCGGGCCGGGGAGCTGTTTTTT,TRBV11-3,TRBJ2-2,-,-,13
CASSYSTQGRAFF,TGTGCCAGCAGTTACTCTACTCAGGGCCGAGCTTTCTTT,TRBV6-2/TRBV6-3,TRBJ1-1,-,-,13
CASREGQGQETQYF,TGTGCCAGCAGAGAGGGACAGGGACAAGAGACCCAGTACTTC,TRBV2,TRBJ2-5,-,TRBD1,14
CASSLIPSGSLYEQYF,TGTGCCAGCAGCCTGATCCCTAGCGGGAGTCTATACGAGCAGTACTTC,TRBV7-9,TRBJ2-7,-,TRBD2,16
CASSPSSSYEQYF,TGTGCCAGCTCACCCTCGAGCTCCTACGAGCAGTACTTC,TRBV18,TRBJ2-7,once,-,13
CASSSKQSGTGYHYGYTF,TGTGCCAGCAGCTCCAAGCAATCCGGGACAGGGTATCACTATGGCTACACCTTC,TRBV5-5,TRBJ1-2,-,TRBD1,18
CASSLSGQAGQPQHF,TGTGCCAGCAGCTTGTCGGGACAGGCGGGTCAGCCCCAGCATTTT,TRBV7-2,TRBJ1-5,-,TRBD1,15
CASSFAGQGKHEQYF,TGTGCCAGCAGTTTTGCAGGACAGGGCAAGCACGAGCAGTACTTC,TRBV28,TRBJ2-7,-,TRBD1,15
CASSDQLVSEQYF,TGTGCCAGCAGTGACCAACTAGTATCCGAGCAGTACTTC,TRBV6-1,TRBJ2-7,-,-,13
CATMRGGQETQYF,TGTGCCACTATGAGAGGGGGCCAAGAGACCCAGTACTTC,TRBV24-1,TRBJ2-5,-,-,13